The 16 T cell receptor beta chains below all came from one sample that was sequenced in a study of CD8 T cells in ankylosing spondylitis. MiXCR, run by TCRdb on the 5' RACE reads, gives a single entry per CDR3 protein. The sample yields approximately 240,000 distinct CDR3 sequences, 8% to 11% seen once. The sample was blood, either unsorted or a sorted T cell fraction (not recorded which). The receptors originated from a male donor with ankylosing spondylitis or in good health (not recorded which).

This clonotype was observed a handful of times. V and J are TRBV7-2 and TRBJ2-7; D is ambiguous. Per germline, CDR1 SGHTA and CDR2 FQGNSA. V dropped 5 bases and J dropped 2 bases, with 7 bases sitting between them. This CDR3 is 12 amino acids long. For the CDR3, the DNA is TGTGCCAGCAGCCCCGAACCCTACGAGCAGTACTTC. Protein sequence: CASSPEPYEQYF.

In its sample, this clonotype was seen many times. J is TRBJ1-1 and V is TRBV29-1, with 8 nucleotides matching TRBD1. CDR1 and CDR2 (germline): SQVTM, ANQGSEA. With 3 bases clipped from V and 1 base from J, the junction kept 10 bases outside the gene matches. The CDR3 spans 16 residues. CDR3 loop: CSVDIHGQGENTEAFF. CDR3 DNA: TGCAGCGTTGACATCCATGGACAGGGAGAGAACACTGAAGCTTTCTTT.

In this sample, this clonotype turned up many times. CDR3 in DNA: TGCGCCAGCAGCTTCCGGGACAGGTCCTACGAGCAGTACTTC. Translated, it gives CASSFRDRSYEQYF. The chain joins TRBV5-1 to TRBJ2-7; 8 nucleotides line up with TRBD1. The CDR3 is 14 residues long. The germline V gene encodes CDR1 SGHRS and CDR2 YFSETQ. J gave up 1 base and V 2 bases, and 2 bases lay outside the gene matches.

The V and J genes are TRBV30 and TRBJ2-1; D not certain. This CDR3 region has 11 residues. V gave up 2 bases and J gave up 6 bases, with 5 bases separating them. In germline, CDR1 is GTSNPN, CDR2 SVGIG (reference sequence). CDR3 amino acids: CAWSRGNEQFF. CDR3 nucleotide sequence: TGTGCCTGGAGTCGTGGCAATGAGCAGTTCTTC.

This sequence joins TRBV6-1 and TRBJ1-2; D might be TRBD1 (5 bases). The CDR3 extends over 15 amino acids. Germline CDR1 and CDR2: MNHNS and SASEGT. V was cut by 6 bases and J by 8 bases, with 22 bases left in between. The DNA of the CDR3 is TGTGCCAGCAGAGGACGGGACGGCAATCTTGGGGGCTACACCTTC. Translated: CASRGRDGNLGGYTF.

In its sample, this clonotype was seen a few times. The CDR3 DNA reads as TGTGCCAGCAGCTTACTCGACCGACCTAACTATGGCTACACCTTC. Translation: CASSLLDRPNYGYTF. The J gene is TRBJ1-2, the V gene TRBV7-2; no reliable D call. Germline V gene lookup returns CDR1 SGHTA and CDR2 FQGNSA. V was clipped by 2 bases and J by 0 bases, with 10 bases between them. This CDR3 comprises 15 residues.

This sequence joins TRBV5-1 and TRBJ2-2, with 9 bases that match TRBD1. This CDR3 comprises 13 residues. CDR1 and CDR2 from the germline V gene are SGHRS and YFSETQ. The J segment lost 6 bases and the V segment lost 7 bases, leaving 4 bases of the junction unmatched. The CDR3 reads CASGQGQAGELFF. CDR3 DNA sequence: TGCGCCAGCGGACAGGGGCAGGCCGGGGAGCTGTTTTTT.

This chain connects TRBV11-2 to TRBJ2-2; 7 bases are a match to TRBD1. CDR3 length: 14 amino acids. Germline CDR1 reads SGHAT; CDR2 reads FQNNGV. Losses at the gene ends were 3 bases for V and 5 bases for J; bases not matched to a gene: 3. CDR3 DNA: TGTGCCAGCAGCTTTTTACAGGGGACCGGGGAGCTGTTTTTT. As protein: CASSFLQGTGELFF.

This clonotype was counted many times. This rearrangement joins TRBV5-1 to TRBJ2-1, with D unclear. Trimming shortened V by 0 bases and J by 0 bases, and 7 bases separated the two germline ends. Germline V gene data show CDR1 as SGHRS and CDR2 as YFSETQ. The length of the CDR3 is 15 residues. The CDR3 loop is CASSLATVSYNEQFF. CDR3 coding DNA: TGCGCCAGCAGCTTGGCCACGGTCTCCTACAATGAGCAGTTCTTC.

The chain uses TRBV5-1 and TRBJ1-4; 11 bases agree with TRBD1. Germline V CDR1 and CDR2: SGHRS, YFSETQ. This CDR3 contains 16 residues. Trimming cost V 0 bases and J 8 bases; bases outside gene matches: 6. The CDR3 nucleotides read TGCGCCAGCAGCTTGGACGGACAGGGGGCGGAAGAAAAACTGTTTTTT. This gives the protein CASSLDGQGAEEKLFF.

This clonotype was seen repeatedly, ten times or more. The genes are TRBV6-1 and TRBJ1-5; the D gene is possibly TRBD1 (5 bases). Trimming took off 5 bases at V and 4 bases at J, with 15 bases between the two ends. Germline V gene lookup returns CDR1 MNHNS and CDR2 SASEGT. The CDR3 contains 15 residues. CDR3 sequence: CASSPLRGGNQPQHF. The CDR3 DNA sequence: TGTGCCAGCAGTCCCCTAAGGGGCGGTAATCAGCCCCAGCATTTT.

This clonotype was seen many times. V usage is TRBV5-1 and J usage is TRBJ1-5, with a weak D call TRBD1 (6 bases). This CDR3 comprises 17 residues. Germline CDR1 SGHRS, CDR2 YFSETQ. V lost 5 bases, J lost 5 bases, and 23 bases lay in between. The CDR3, as DNA: TGCGCCAGCAGTCGGGACCGCCAGGGGATATGGGATCAGCCCCAGCATTTT. It translates to CASSRDRQGIWDQPQHF.

This clonotype was observed at least ten times. J is TRBJ1-6 and V is TRBV20-1; possible D gene TRBD1, 5 bases. CDR3 length: 14 residues. CDR1 and CDR2 (germline): DFQATT, SNEGSKA (reference sequence). Trimming removed 6 bases from V and 7 bases from J, with 16 bases in between. The CDR3 protein is CSARAPGLNSPLHF. The CDR3 coding sequence is TGCAGTGCCCGCGCCCCGGGACTCAATTCACCCCTCCACTTT.

This clonotype occurred many times. The chain joins TRBV4-2 to TRBJ1-2, with TRBD1 as a possible D gene (6 bases). With 0 bases removed from V and 5 bases from J, the gap between germline ends came to 10 bases. The CDR3 sequence is 14 residues long. Germline-derived CDR1 and CDR2 are LGHNA and YNFKEQ. CDR3 DNA sequence: TGTGCCAGCAGCCAAGATCAGACAGGATATGGCTACACCTTC. Its translation: CASSQDQTGYGYTF.

This clonotype was seen ten or more times. CDR3 in amino acids: CASSLSWTGEYEQYF. Here the CDR3 DNA reads TGTGCCAGCAGCTTGTCTTGGACAGGGGAGTACGAGCAGTACTTC. V usage is TRBV11-1 and J usage is TRBJ2-7; 9 bases agree with TRBD1. CDR3 length: 15 amino acids. Per the germline V gene, CDR1 is SGHAT and CDR2 is FQDESV (reference sequence). The V and J ends lost 3 bases and 4 bases, in that order; junction bases with no gene match: 7.

This clonotype was counted many times. V gene TRBV15 combines with J gene TRBJ1-5; TRBD1 agrees at 9 bases. Germline trimming cut 5 bases from V and 4 bases from J; bases unmatched to any gene: 3. From germline, CDR1 is LNHNV and CDR2 YYDKDF (reference sequence). The CDR3 contains 14 residues. CDR3 bases: TGTGCCACCAGCGGACAGGGGAGTAATCAGCCCCAGCATTTT. Translation gives CATSGQGSNQPQHF. Based on the CDR3 plus reference TRBV15 and TRBJ1-5, the full variable domain is DAMVIQNPRYQVTQFGKPVTLSCSQTLNHNVMYWYQQKSSQAPKLLFHYYDKDFNNEADTPDNFQSRRPNTSFCFLDIRSPGLGDTAMYLCATSGQGSNQPQHFGDGTRLSIL.